This entry lists 3 T cell receptor beta chains sequenced from one sample in a study of blood T cell repertoires in COVID-19. Sequenced by immunoSEQ multiplex PCR; TCRdb stores in-frame clones only, minus some. The data contain 250,000 to 350,000 clones, around 89% of them singletons. Sequenced material: peripheral blood. All receptors derive from a woman aged 55-69 years with acute or convalescent COVID-19.

The chain links TRBV5-4 to TRBJ2-5; a weak D match, TRBD2 (6 bases). V dropped 3 bases and J dropped 5 bases, with 11 bases sitting between them. CDR3 size: 13 residues. The germline V gene encodes CDR1 SGHNT and CDR2 YYREEE (reference sequence). This chain's CDR3 is CASSYSGLETQYF. CDR3 nucleotide sequence: TGTGCCAGCAGCTATAGCGGCCTGGAGACCCAGTACTTC.

This clone was detected a few times. The chain has TRBV3-1 (or the pseudogene TRBV3-2) and TRBJ1-3, with 8 bases aligning to TRBD1. The V segment lost 8 bases and the J segment 4 bases; nucleotides outside the gene matches: 13. The CDR3 runs to 16 residues. CDR1 and CDR2 (germline): LGHDT, YNNKEL (reference sequence). In DNA form, the CDR3 reads TGTGCCAGCCAAACTTTCAGGGGGCTAAGAGGAAACACCATATATTTT. Translation gives CASQTFRGLRGNTIYF.

V gene TRBV12-3 or TRBV12-4 combines with J gene TRBJ2-7; D is uncertain. The CDR3 is 12 amino acids. Trimming removed 4 bases from V and 7 bases from J, with 11 bases in between. CDR3 loop: CASSYSSLEQYF. DNA of the CDR3: TGTGCCAGCAGTTACAGCTCCTTGGAGCAGTACTTC.